This T cell receptor (beta chain) stems from a study of cytotoxic CD8 clonotypes in ibrutinib-treated CLL. V lost 6 bases to trimming and J lost 5 bases, with 19 bases between them. The V gene's germline CDR1 is MDHEN and CDR2 SYDVKM. CDR3 length: 15 residues. Profiled with immunoSEQ multiplex PCR; TCRdb holds only in-frame clones, not every one. The table includes approximately 140,000 clones, approximately 90% detected once. V is TRBV28 and J is TRBJ2-5, with D possibly being TRBD1 or TRBD2 (5 bases each). The receptor's source is a human donor with chronic lymphocytic leukemia. The starting material was PBMCs, obtained after 12 months of ibrutinib treatment. CDR3 nucleotide sequence: TGTGCCAGCAGCGGCGCCGGGACGGTGAAGGAGACCCAGTACTTC. Translation gives CASSGAGTVKETQYF.